This T cell receptor (beta chain) emerged from a study of graft-versus-host responses after intestinal transplantation. A remark on this clone: No antigen is known for it.

The data were produced by immunoSEQ multiplex PCR, yet TCRdb's version contains in-frame clones alone and is incomplete. The repertoire holds more than 95,000 clones, with over 85% as singletons. This TCR derives from a human donor who received an intestinal transplant. Specimen: unstimulated CD8+ T cells sorted from spleen or lymph node cells, collected before intestinal transplant.

The CDR3 DNA sequence: TGTGCCAGCAAGGAGGGGGTGGGTGCAGATACGCAGTATTTT. Amino acids: CASKEGVGADTQYF. The chain carries TRBV7-7 and TRBJ2-3; D may match TRBD1 or TRBD2 (6 bases each). CDR3 length equals 14 residues. With 7 bases removed from V and 4 bases from J, the gap between germline ends came to 15 bases. The germline V gene encodes CDR1 SSHAT and CDR2 FNYEAQ (reference sequence).